This TCR beta chain stems from a study of shared clonotypes between healthy human individuals. The CDR3 contains 14 residues. CDR1 is LNHNV, CDR2 YYDKDF, per germline (reference sequence). V dropped 1 base and J dropped 3 bases, with 9 bases sitting between them. Sequencing was performed with immunoSEQ multiplex PCR; in TCRdb, only in-frame clones are kept and a portion is missing. The repertoire has about 700,000 clones, 74% of them found once; the top ten carry approximately 1.8%. The TCR originated in a woman under 40 in good health. The specimen was memory CD4+ T cells sorted from blood. Subset given: CD45RA-negative fraction. This rearrangement joins TRBV15 to TRBJ1-1; D possibly corresponds to TRBD1 (5 bases). CDR3 sequence reads: CATSRASGYTEAFF. The CDR3 DNA reads as TGTGCCACCAGCAGAGCCTCAGGGTACACTGAAGCTTTCTTT.